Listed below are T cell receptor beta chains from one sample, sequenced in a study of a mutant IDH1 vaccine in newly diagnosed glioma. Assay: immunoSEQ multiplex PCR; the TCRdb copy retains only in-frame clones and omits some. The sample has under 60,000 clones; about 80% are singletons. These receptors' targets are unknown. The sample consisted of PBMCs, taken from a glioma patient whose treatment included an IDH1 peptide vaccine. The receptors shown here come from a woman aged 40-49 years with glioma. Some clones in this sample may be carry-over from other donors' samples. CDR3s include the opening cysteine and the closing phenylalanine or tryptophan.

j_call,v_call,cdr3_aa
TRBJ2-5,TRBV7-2,CASSLAGPRRETQYF
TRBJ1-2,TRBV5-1,CASSLEGRSHGYTF
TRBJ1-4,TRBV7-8,CASSLGGPSRFNEKLFF
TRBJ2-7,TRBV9,CASSPQVVTYEQYF
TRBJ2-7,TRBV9,CASIRNEQYF
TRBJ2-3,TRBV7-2,CASSPGLRGPRTDTQYF
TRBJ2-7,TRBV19,CASSELAGGPYEQYF
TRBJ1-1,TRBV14,CASSQEFRITEAFF
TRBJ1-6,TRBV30,CAWSGQFAPLHF
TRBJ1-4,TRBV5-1,CASKLVAGTANEKLFF
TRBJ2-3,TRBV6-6,CASSSGTLTGTQYF
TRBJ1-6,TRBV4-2,CASSQDSSYNSPLHF
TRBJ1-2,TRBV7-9,CASSLSSDGGYGYTF
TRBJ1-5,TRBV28,CASSLPPRQFEGSNQPQHF
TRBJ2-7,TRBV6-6,CASSSWDRGRYEQYF
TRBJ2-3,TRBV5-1,CASSWGGADTQYF
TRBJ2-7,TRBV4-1,CASSLRDGTYEQYF
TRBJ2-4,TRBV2,CASSEGRVVNIQYF
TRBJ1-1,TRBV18,CASSTRQGGNTEAFF
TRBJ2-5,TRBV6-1,CASSELVGSQETQYF
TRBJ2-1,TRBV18,CASSPGKSYNEQFF
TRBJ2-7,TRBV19,CASSMGFDYEQYF
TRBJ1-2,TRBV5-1,CASSLGPDGGYTF
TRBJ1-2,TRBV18,CASSPPGDYGYTF
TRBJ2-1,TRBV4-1,CASRGSGGYNEQFF
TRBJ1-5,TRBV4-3,CASSQGVGGSYQPQHF
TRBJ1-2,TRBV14,CASSQSGIHGYTF
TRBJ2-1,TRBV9,CASSSPGLAAYNEQFF
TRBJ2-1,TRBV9,CASSLKAGGRNEQFF
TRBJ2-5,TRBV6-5,CASEDGQETQYF
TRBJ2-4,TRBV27,CASIPDNAKNIQYF
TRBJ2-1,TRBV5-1,CASSREPDNEQFF